This TCR beta chain was obtained from a study of cytomegalovirus exposure and HLA in healthy donors. Amplification used 60 Vbeta primers and 13 Jbeta primers. The repertoire was sequenced with immunoSEQ multiplex PCR; TCRdb's copy has only in-frame clones and lacks some. The sample yields about 150,000 clones, approximately 85% seen once. Sequenced sample: PBMCs. The receptor was isolated from a woman between 50 and 59 years old in good health and CMV-seropositive.

The CDR3 loop reads CASSLPGVGYGYTF. The CDR3 DNA follows: TGTGCCAGCAGCCTTCCCGGGGTAGGCTATGGCTACACCTTC. The rearrangement uses TRBV5-4 and TRBJ1-2; no clear D. The CDR3 runs to 14 residues. Per germline, CDR1 SGHNT and CDR2 YYREEE (reference sequence). Trimming removed 4 bases from V and 4 bases from J, with 14 bases in between.